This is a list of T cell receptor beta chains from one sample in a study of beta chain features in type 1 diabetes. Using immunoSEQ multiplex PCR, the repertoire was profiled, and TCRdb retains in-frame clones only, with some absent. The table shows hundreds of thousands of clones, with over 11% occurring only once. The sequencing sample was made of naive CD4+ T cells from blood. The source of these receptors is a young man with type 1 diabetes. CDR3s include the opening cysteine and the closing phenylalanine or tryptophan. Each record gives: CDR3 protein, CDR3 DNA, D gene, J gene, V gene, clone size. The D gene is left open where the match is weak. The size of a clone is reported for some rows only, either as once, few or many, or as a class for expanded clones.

CDR3: CASTIGEGQETQYF; DNA: TGTGCCAGCACTATAGGGGAGGGTCAGGAGACCCAGTACTTC; D: TRBD2; J: TRBJ2-5; V: TRBV11-1; size: few
CDR3: CAWTPNTGELLF; DNA: TGTGCCTGGACCCCGAACACCGGGGAGCTGCTTTTT; D: -; J: TRBJ2-2; V: TRBV30; size: -
CDR3: CASKAGGGEKLFF; DNA: TGTGCCAGCAAGGCCGGGGGAGGGGAAAAACTGTTTTTT; D: -; J: TRBJ1-4; V: TRBV13; size: few
CDR3: CASSVRDRGLNEQYF; DNA: TGCGCCAGCAGCGTCCGGGACAGGGGGCTGAACGAGCAGTACTTC; D: TRBD1; J: TRBJ2-7; V: TRBV5-1; size: -
CDR3: CASSLFLGEKLFF; DNA: TGTGCCAGCAGCTTGTTTTTGGGGGAAAAACTGTTTTTT; D: -; J: TRBJ1-4; V: TRBV5-4; size: few
CDR3: CASSPGQGYGYTF; DNA: TGTGCCAGCTCACCGGGACAGGGGTATGGCTACACCTTC; D: TRBD1; J: TRBJ1-2; V: TRBV18; size: few
CDR3: CASSPGQGAYEQYF; DNA: TGTGCCAGCAGTCCCGGACAGGGGGCCTACGAGCAGTACTTC; D: TRBD1; J: TRBJ2-7; V: TRBV25-1; size: -
CDR3: CSARTPGQPQHF; DNA: TGCAGCGCAAGGACCCCTGGACAGCCCCAGCATTTT; D: -; J: TRBJ1-5; V: TRBV29-1; size: few
CDR3: CAKGDTEAFF; DNA: TGTGCCAAGGGGGACACTGAAGCTTTCTTT; D: -; J: TRBJ1-1; V: TRBV2; size: few
CDR3: CASSLGSSGYQETQYF; DNA: TGTGCCAGCAGCTTAGGGTCTAGCGGGTACCAAGAGACCCAGTACTTC; D: TRBD2; J: TRBJ2-5; V: TRBV7-9; size: few
CDR3: CATSRDPRTGVNSPLHF; DNA: TGTGCCACCAGCAGAGATCCAAGGACAGGGGTAAATTCACCCCTCCACTTT; D: TRBD1; J: TRBJ1-6; V: TRBV15; size: few
CDR3: CASSLEGLWAFF; DNA: TGTGCCAGCAGCTTAGAGGGTCTGTGGGCTTTCTTT; D: -; J: TRBJ1-1; V: TRBV7-9; size: -
CDR3: CASRGLAIEVSRYF; DNA: TGTGCCAGCAGGGGACTAGCGATCGAGGTATCAAGGTACTTC; D: TRBD2; J: TRBJ2-5; V: TRBV2; size: few
CDR3: CASSLGSLTDTQYF; DNA: TGCGCCAGCAGCTTGGGTTCCCTCACAGATACGCAGTATTTT; D: -; J: TRBJ2-3; V: TRBV5-1; size: -
CDR3: CSTSGTDTQYF; DNA: -; D: -; J: TRBJ2-3; V: TRBV20-1; size: -
CDR3: CASSRAGELFF; DNA: TGCGCCAGCAGCCGAGCCGGGGAGCTGTTTTTT; D: -; J: TRBJ2-2; V: TRBV4-1; size: -
CDR3: CATSGRDRMNTEAFF; DNA: TGTGCCACCAGCGGAAGGGACAGAATGAACACTGAAGCTTTCTTT; D: TRBD1; J: TRBJ1-1; V: TRBV15; size: few
CDR3: CSVEATSVVYTF; DNA: TGCAGCGTTGAAGCAACATCGGTCGTCTACACCTTC; D: -; J: TRBJ1-2; V: TRBV29-1; size: few
CDR3: CASSYPTGDYEQYF; DNA: TGTGCCAGCAGTTATCCGACAGGGGACTACGAGCAGTACTTC; D: TRBD1; J: TRBJ2-7; V: TRBV6-6; size: -
CDR3: CASSSPLAGLTYNEQFF; DNA: TGTGCCAGCAGCTCCCCGCTAGCGGGGTTAACCTACAATGAGCAGTTCTTC; D: TRBD2; J: TRBJ2-1; V: TRBV7-2; size: few
CDR3: CAWSGQGSHEQYF; DNA: TGTGCCTGGAGCGGACAGGGGTCGCACGAGCAGTACTTC; D: TRBD1; J: TRBJ2-7; V: TRBV30; size: -
CDR3: CASSPPQTPGETQYF; DNA: TGTGCCAGCTCACCACCCCAAACGCCCGGAGAGACCCAGTACTTC; D: -; J: TRBJ2-5; V: TRBV18; size: -
CDR3: CASSRWTGESNQPQHF; DNA: TGTGCCAGCAGCCGATGGACAGGGGAAAGCAATCAGCCCCAGCATTTT; D: TRBD1; J: TRBJ1-5; V: TRBV7-6; size: -
CDR3: CASRSTGGDGYTF; DNA: TGTGCCAGCAGATCAACAGGGGGTGATGGCTACACCTTC; D: TRBD1; J: TRBJ1-2; V: TRBV6-6; size: -
CDR3: CASSLTGMNTEAFF; DNA: TGTGCCAGCTCACTCACAGGAATGAACACTGAAGCTTTCTTT; D: -; J: TRBJ1-1; V: TRBV18; size: -
CDR3: CASSSLSGELFF; DNA: TGTGCCAGCAGCTCCTTGAGCGGGGAGCTGTTTTTT; D: -; J: TRBJ2-2; V: TRBV7-3; size: few
CDR3: CASSLTSGQENYGYTF; DNA: TGTGCCAGCAGCTTAACGTCGGGACAGGAGAACTATGGCTACACCTTC; D: TRBD1; J: TRBJ1-2; V: TRBV7-9; size: -